This T cell receptor (beta chain) emerged from a study of blood T cells in healthy people across ages. Study observations and caveats: Unsorted PBMCs ruled out conclusive naive versus antigen-experienced comparison. Higher diversity, along with more naive CD4+ cells, distinguished long-lived donors from aged donors.

Germline CDR1 is MNHEY and CDR2 is SVGEGT. Trimming removed 6 bases at V and 6 bases at J, with 16 bases between. The length of the CDR3 is 14 residues. This clonotype appeared a few times. Antigen unknown. Using a J-beta primer mix together with a sample-barcoded 5' primer, a second PCR was run for roughly 6 to 12 cycles. A template-switch adaptor with 12 random nucleotides tagged each cDNA molecule. TCRdb re-analysed the 5' RACE reads in MiXCR, keeping a single row per CDR3 protein. Of roughly 860,000 distinct CDR3 sequences in the sample, 55% to 65% were seen once. V and J are TRBV6-2 or TRBV6-3 and TRBJ2-3; D remains ambiguous. The specimen was blood. The sequence was collected from a man younger than 40 in good health. Here the CDR3 DNA reads TGTGCCAGCAGCCGCCCCTATTTGGCTGATACGCAGTATTTT. Protein: CASSRPYLADTQYF.